Shown below are 7 T cell receptor beta chains from a single sample sequenced in a study of blood T cell repertoires in COVID-19. The method was immunoSEQ multiplex PCR; TCRdb's version includes in-frame clones alone and lacks a portion of them. The sample has fewer than 350,000 clones, approximately 85% seen once. The specimen was peripheral blood. These receptors were taken from a man between 18 and 35 years old with active or convalescent COVID-19.

This chain's CDR3 is CASSPGQGYGYTF. Written as DNA, the CDR3 is TGTGCCAGCAGTCCCGGACAGGGATATGGCTACACCTTC. The chain links TRBV12-3 or TRBV12-4 to TRBJ1-2; TRBD1 matches at 8 bases. J lost 5 bases, V lost 5 bases, and 4 bases had no gene match. The CDR3 is 13 residues long.

CDR3 sequence (DNA): TGTGCCAGCAGTTACCCACGGAGACACACTGAAGCTTTCTTT. It translates to CASSYPRRHTEAFF. The rearrangement joins TRBV6-2 or TRBV6-3 to TRBJ1-1, with no clear D. Trimming took 2 bases from V and 3 from J, leaving 10 bases between them. Germline CDR1 and CDR2: MNHEY and SVGEGT. This CDR3 region has 14 residues.

The chain links TRBV15 to TRBJ2-3, with 7 bases lining up with TRBD2. The germline V gene has CDR1 LNHNV and CDR2 YYDKDF (reference sequence). This CDR3 is built from 14 residues. The ends lost 5 bases at V and 5 bases at J; junction bases unmatched: 7. This CDR3 reads CATSREGRGDTQYF. As DNA, the CDR3 is TGTGCCACCAGCCGGGAAGGGAGGGGAGATACGCAGTATTTT.

V usage is TRBV3-1 (or the pseudogene TRBV3-2) and J usage is TRBJ2-2; no reliable D call. This CDR3 comprises 15 residues. Germline V gene data show CDR1 as LGHDT and CDR2 as YNNKEL (reference sequence). The germline V and J ends were trimmed by 0 bases and 3 bases, with 8 bases remaining between them. The DNA for the CDR3 is TGTGCCAGCAGCCAAGATCGGTCCCACACCGGGGAGCTGTTTTTT. As protein: CASSQDRSHTGELFF.

The rearrangement links TRBV2 to TRBJ2-7; 12 positions agree with TRBD1. The CDR3 length is 14 residues. Germline CDR1 reads SNHLY; CDR2 reads FYNNEI. V shed 6 bases and J 7 bases; nucleotides not matched to a gene: 7. The CDR3 region is CASRKGQGANEQYF. In nucleotides, the CDR3 is TGTGCCAGCAGGAAGGGACAGGGGGCAAATGAGCAGTACTTC.

This chain links TRBV4-1 with TRBJ1-3; D is unresolved. The CDR3 is 12 amino acids. Germline V CDR1 and CDR2: MGHRA, YSYEKL. V was clipped by 2 bases and J by 4 bases, with 3 bases between them. Written as DNA, the CDR3 is TGCGCCAGCAGCCAACCAGGAAACACCATATATTTT. Translation: CASSQPGNTIYF.

This chain joins TRBV16 and TRBJ1-1; tentatively, D is TRBD1 (5 bases). Germline-derived CDR1 and CDR2 are KGHSY and FQNENV. The CDR3 is 14 amino acids. Trimming shortened V by 4 bases and J by 1 base, and 10 bases separated the two germline ends. The CDR3 DNA follows: TGTGCCAGCAGCCCGAGCGACAGGAACACTGAAGCTTTCTTT. This gives the protein CASSPSDRNTEAFF.